The following is a T cell receptor beta chain sequence with its context. This sample is part of a study of shared clonotypes between healthy human individuals. TCRdb's copy holds only in-frame clones and misses some; the assay was immunoSEQ multiplex PCR. The profile shows 550,000 to 600,000 clones, just over 75% of them singletons. Looked up from germline, CDR1 is LNHDA and CDR2 is SQIVND (reference sequence). The CDR3 sequence is 14 residues long. Trimming pared 6 bases from V and 0 bases from J, leaving 6 bases between. The chain couples TRBV19 to TRBJ2-6; no definite D call. The origin of this receptor is a woman aged 35 to 49 in good health. Some clones in this sample may be carry-over from other donors' samples. Sequencing used PBMCs. The CDR3 DNA reads as TGTGCCAGTAGGGCACGCTCTGGGGCCAACGTCCTGACTTTC. Amino acid sequence: CASRARSGANVLTF.